The rows below give T cell receptor beta chains drawn from one sample of a study of metastatic and nonmetastatic thyroid tumors. TCRdb re-analyzed the PCR reads using MiXCR. The top ten hold 6.1% of the sample, which has about 7,900 clones, about 26% seen once. Sequencing was done on a sample of adjacent normal tissue. All receptors come from a female donor with papillary thyroid cancer or a benign thyroid nodule (not recorded which). Some clones in this sample may be carry-over from other donors' samples. Each CDR3 is given with its conserved first and last residue. Fields, in order: clone size, V gene, J gene, CDR3 length, D gene, CDR3 protein, CDR3 DNA. The D gene is left open where the match is weak. The size entry is marked missing in some rows and otherwise reads once, few, many or a size class.

.	TRBV9	TRBJ2-3	16	TRBD2	CASSVAVSGRTDTQYF	TGTGCCAGCAGCGTAGCAGTAAGCGGGAGAACTGATACGCAGTATTTT
.	TRBV28	TRBJ2-2	17	TRBD2	CASSFPRLAGVAGELFF	TGTGCCAGCAGTTTCCCCCGGCTAGCGGGCGTAGCCGGGGAGCTGTTTTTT
.	TRBV6-2/TRBV6-3	TRBJ2-3	17	TRBD2	CASSYPSRLANTDTQYF	TGTGCCAGCAGTTATCCATCTCGACTAGCGAATACAGATACGCAGTATTTT
many	TRBV3-1	TRBJ1-3	17	.	CASSQDSATSGGNTIYF	TGTGCCAGCAGCCAAGATTCAGCGACATCTGGGGGAAACACCATATATTTT
many	TRBV6-1	TRBJ2-7	14	.	CASSGSHSRYEQYF	TGTGCCAGCAGTGGCTCCCATTCCCGCTACGAGCAGTACTTC
medium-sized	TRBV6-1	TRBJ2-7	13	TRBD1	CASSVRTGYEQYF	TGTGCCAGCAGTGTAAGGACAGGGTACGAGCAGTACTTC
few	TRBV12-3/TRBV12-4	TRBJ2-2	15	TRBD2	CASSQLAGGAGELFF	TGTGCCAGCAGTCAACTAGCGGGAGGGGCCGGGGAGCTGTTTTTT
few	TRBV10-3	TRBJ2-1	14	.	CAISPGTLHNEQFF	TGTGCAATCAGCCCAGGGACTCTACACAATGAGCAGTTCTTC
large	TRBV6-1	TRBJ1-2	14	TRBD1	CASSEGTGLYGYTF	TGTGCCAGCAGTGAAGGGACAGGGTTGTATGGCTACACCTTC
.	TRBV20-1	TRBJ2-7	12	.	CSATWRSYEQYF	TGCAGTGCTACCTGGCGGTCCTACGAGCAGTACTTC
medium-sized	TRBV7-9	TRBJ2-7	12	.	CASSPVSYEQYF	TGTGCCAGCAGCCCCGTCTCCTACGAGCAGTACTTC
.	TRBV6-2/TRBV6-3	TRBJ1-1	19	.	CASSYSKVLRGKLNTEAFF	TGTGCCAGCAGTTACTCGAAAGTCCTCCGGGGGAAACTGAACACTGAAGCTTTCTTT
many	TRBV6-1	TRBJ2-7	16	.	CASSEEGRGYTYEQYF	TGTGCCAGCAGTGAAGAGGGCAGGGGTTATACCTACGAGCAGTACTTC
few	TRBV11-2	TRBJ1-4	15	.	CASSNQGLSNEKLFF	TGTGCCAGCAGCAACCAGGGGTTAAGTAATGAAAAACTGTTTTTT
once	TRBV9	TRBJ1-3	14	.	CASSVVGGGNTIYF	TGTGCCAGCAGCGTAGTTGGCGGAGGAAACACCATATATTTT
.	TRBV27	TRBJ1-2	14	.	CASSPLQGLYGYTF	TGTGCCAGCAGTCCTCTCCAGGGGCTCTATGGCTACACCTTC
few	TRBV6-1	TRBJ1-5	17	.	CASSEARLAGQNQPQHF	TGTGCCAGCAGTGAAGCCCGACTAGCGGGGCAGAATCAGCCCCAGCATTTT
medium-sized	TRBV3-1	TRBJ2-1	14	.	CASSRTGANNEQFF	TGTGCCAGCAGTCGGACCGGGGCTAACAATGAGCAGTTCTTC
large	TRBV6-1	TRBJ2-3	15	TRBD2	CASKQEIRLAGTQYF	TGTGCCAGCAAACAAGAAATAAGACTAGCGGGTACGCAGTATTTT
.	TRBV7-2	TRBJ1-5	14	TRBD1	CASSYTGGAKPQHF	TGTGCCAGCAGCTATACAGGGGGCGCTAAGCCCCAGCATTTT
.	TRBV4-2	TRBJ2-1	15	TRBD1	CASSTGTVTYNEQFF	TGTGCCAGCAGCACCGGGACAGTGACCTACAATGAGCAGTTCTTC
.	TRBV30	TRBJ1-4	13	.	CAWSVGAGVKLFF	TGTGCCTGGAGTGTAGGCGCGGGCGTAAAACTGTTTTTT
medium-sized	TRBV6-1	TRBJ1-4	14	.	CASSLKAESGKLFF	TGTGCCAGCAGCCTTAAGGCGGAATCAGGAAAACTGTTTTTT
few	TRBV27	TRBJ1-5	15	TRBD1	CASSFQTGGNQPQHF	TGTGCCAGCAGTTTTCAGACAGGGGGCAATCAGCCCCAGCATTTT
.	TRBV5-1	TRBJ1-5	15	TRBD1	CASSLGQGANQPQHF	TGCGCCAGCAGCCTCGGACAGGGGGCTAATCAGCCCCAGCATTTT
.	TRBV9	TRBJ2-1	14	.	CASSGRARVNEQFF	TGTGCCAGCAGCGGGAGGGCGCGGGTGAATGAGCAGTTCTTC
few	TRBV12-3/TRBV12-4	TRBJ1-3	12	.	CASSWNGNTIYF	TGTGCCAGCAGCTGGAATGGAAACACCATATATTTT
.	TRBV7-7	TRBJ2-5	15	.	CASSSAPGVLATQYF	TGTGCCAGCAGCTCAGCGCCAGGGGTATTAGCTACCCAGTACTTC
.	TRBV11-2	TRBJ2-7	16	.	CASSLQGGAGGYEQYF	TGTGCCAGCAGCTTACAAGGGGGCGCGGGAGGCTACGAGCAGTACTTC
.	TRBV6-1	TRBJ1-4	11	.	CASRGGEKLFF	TGTGCCAGCAGGGGAGGCGAAAAACTGTTTTTT
.	TRBV24-1	TRBJ1-2	15	.	CATSDPAGGEDGYTF	TGTGCCACCAGTGATCCGGCGGGGGGCGAGGATGGCTACACCTTC
medium-sized	TRBV5-8	TRBJ2-3	17	TRBD1	CASSLGGGFVGTDTQYF	TGTGCCAGCAGCTTGGGAGGGGGCTTTGTGGGCACAGATACGCAGTATTTT
few	TRBV7-6	TRBJ1-1	13	.	CASSLQLNTEAFF	TGTGCCAGCAGCTTACAGCTGAACACTGAAGCTTTCTTT
.	TRBV6-2/TRBV6-3	TRBJ1-5	15	.	CASSILSDWGQPQHF	TGTGCCAGCAGTATCCTTTCCGATTGGGGCCAGCCCCAGCATTTT
few	TRBV6-1	TRBJ1-2	14	.	CASSHRRPEEGYTF	TGTGCCAGCAGTCACCGGCGGCCGGAAGAAGGCTACACCTTC
.	TRBV20-1	TRBJ2-2	16	TRBD2	CSAQIAGGENTGELFF	TGCAGTGCTCAGATCGCGGGGGGGGAGAACACCGGGGAGCTGTTTTTT
many	TRBV11-2	TRBJ1-2	15	.	CASSLGRQFWGGYTF	TGTGCCAGCAGCTTAGGCAGACAGTTCTGGGGCGGCTACACCTTC
.	TRBV6-1	TRBJ1-6	13	TRBD1	CASRRDSNSPLHF	TGTGCCAGCAGAAGGGACAGTAATTCACCCCTCCACTTT
.	TRBV27	TRBJ2-3	15	TRBD1	CASSLADRTTDTQYF	TGTGCCAGCAGTTTAGCGGACAGGACCACAGATACGCAGTATTTT
few	TRBV28	TRBJ2-2	13	.	CASSLRGTGELFF	TGTGCCAGCAGTCTCAGGGGCACCGGGGAGCTGTTTTTT
.	TRBV7-9	TRBJ1-2	13	.	CASSLDGVYGYTF	TGTGCCAGCAGCTTAGACGGAGTATATGGCTACACCTTC